The clone carrying this T cell receptor (beta chain) has ten or more counts. These data belong to a study of Graves' ophthalmopathy and Graves' hyperthyroidism. Overall study: Peripheral blood sampling occurred at initial diagnosis, before any treatment.

The germline V gene encodes CDR1 SGHRS and CDR2 YFSETQ. V was trimmed by 0 bases and J by 7 bases, leaving 14 bases between them. This CDR3 spans 15 amino acids. Amplification from RNA transcripts yielded the TCR beta CDR3 regions. The first round was an RT-PCR with HTBI primers, and the second round was a multiplex PCR. TCRdb re-called the multiplex PCR reads through MiXCR, storing one row per CDR3 protein. The data show hundreds of thousands of distinct CDR3 sequences, about an eighth seen once. The V gene is TRBV5-1, the J gene TRBJ1-5, with D tentatively TRBD1 (6 bases). The source of this sequence is a woman aged 25 to 39 with Graves' ophthalmopathy. The material sequenced was blood. CDR3 DNA: TGCGCCAGCAGCTTGGGAGGCGTCCAGGGGCAGCCCCAGCATTTT. As protein: CASSLGGVQGQPQHF. The full variable domain, in which reference TRBV5-1 and TRBJ1-5 provide the parts outside the CDR3, is KAGVTQTPRYLIKTRGQQVTLSCSPISGHRSVSWYQQTPGQGLQFLFEYFSETQRNKGNFPGRFSGRQFSNSRSEMNVSTLELGDSALYLCASSLGGVQGQPQHFGDGTRLSIL.